Given below is one T cell receptor (beta chain) in context. The data belong to a study of control samples from healthy donors and cancer patients. The germline gives CDR1 SGDLS, CDR2 YYNGEE. The CDR3 is made up of 12 amino acids. V lost 4 bases and J 6 bases, leaving 7 bases between the germline ends. The data were produced by immunoSEQ multiplex PCR, yet TCRdb's version contains in-frame clones alone and is incomplete. The top ten hold 2% to 3% of the sample, which has 85,000 to 120,000 clones, 92% seen once. The TCR was taken from a woman between 18 and 29 years old in good health. The sequenced sample consisted of blood. The J gene is TRBJ2-2, the V gene TRBV9; D remains unclear. The CDR3 protein is CASSPSPGELFF. For the CDR3, the DNA is TGTGCCAGCAGCCCGAGCCCCGGGGAGCTGTTTTTT.